This is a list of T cell receptor beta chains from one sample in a study of T cells after yellow fever vaccination. TCRdb recomputed calls from the 5' RACE reads with MiXCR, one row per CDR3 protein. Here the sample spans a few hundred thousand distinct CDR3 sequences, about 6.2% being singletons. The specimen was PBMCs, collected 5 days after the yellow fever booster vaccination. The receptors originated from a man aged 30 to 39 who received the YFV17D yellow fever vaccine. CDR3s include the opening cysteine and the closing phenylalanine or tryptophan. Each record gives: clone size, V gene, J gene, D gene, CDR3 protein, CDR3 DNA. A D gene is named only where the DNA matches it firmly. The listing skips clone size in some rows; elsewhere it reads once, few, many or a size class.

many	TRBV29-1	TRBJ2-5	.	CSVYREYGETQYF	TGCAGCGTTTATAGGGAGTATGGGGAGACCCAGTACTTC
many	TRBV7-2	TRBJ2-7	TRBD2	CASTKLAPSYEQYF	TGTGCCAGCACAAAACTAGCGCCTTCCTACGAGCAGTACTTC
few	TRBV12-3/TRBV12-4	TRBJ1-1	.	CASSPTHMAEAFF	TGTGCCAGCAGTCCAACCCACATGGCTGAAGCTTTCTTT
.	TRBV12-3/TRBV12-4	TRBJ1-5	.	CASSLALSNQPQHF	TGTGCCAGCAGTTTAGCACTTAGCAATCAGCCCCAGCATTTT
.	TRBV7-2	TRBJ2-3	.	CASSLEFDGDTQYF	TGTGCCAGCAGCTTAGAGTTTGACGGGGATACGCAGTATTTT
few	TRBV27	TRBJ1-1	.	CASSLPDSPEAFF	TGTGCCAGCAGTTTACCTGACAGCCCTGAAGCTTTCTTT
many	TRBV18	TRBJ2-7	.	CASSPQGEGRYEQYF	TGTGCCAGCTCTCCCCAGGGAGAAGGGCGCTACGAGCAGTACTTC
many	TRBV20-1	TRBJ2-1	TRBD2	CSALTGGSSVSNEQFF	TGCAGTGCTCTAACCGGCGGGAGTTCGGTCTCCAATGAGCAGTTCTTC
many	TRBV9	TRBJ2-7	.	CASSVTQDSSYEQYF	TGTGCCAGCAGCGTAACTCAGGACAGCTCCTACGAGCAGTACTTC
many	TRBV30	TRBJ1-1	.	CAWITPTNTEAFF	TGTGCCTGGATTACGCCGACGAACACTGAAGCTTTCTTT
many	TRBV6-2/TRBV6-3	TRBJ2-4	.	CASSYPGAVAKNIQYF	TGTGCCAGCAGTTACCCGGGGGCAGTAGCCAAAAACATTCAGTACTTC
few	TRBV29-1	TRBJ1-1	TRBD1	CSTQGAGEAFF	TGCAGCACACAGGGGGCCGGTGAAGCTTTCTTT
.	TRBV20-1	TRBJ2-1	TRBD2	CSAGQAGSYNNEPFF	TGCAGTGCCGGACAAGCGGGATCTTACAACAATGAGCCGTTCTTC